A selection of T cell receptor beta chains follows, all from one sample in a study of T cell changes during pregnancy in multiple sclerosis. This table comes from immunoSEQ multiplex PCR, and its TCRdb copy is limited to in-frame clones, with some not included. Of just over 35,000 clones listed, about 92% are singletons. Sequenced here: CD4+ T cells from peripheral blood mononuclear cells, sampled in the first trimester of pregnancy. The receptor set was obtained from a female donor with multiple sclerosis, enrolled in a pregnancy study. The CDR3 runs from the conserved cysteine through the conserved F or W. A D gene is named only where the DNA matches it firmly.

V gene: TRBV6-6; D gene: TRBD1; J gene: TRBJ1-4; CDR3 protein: CASRGTGGAAQKLFF; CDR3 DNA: TGTGCCAGCAGGGGGACAGGGGGCGCAGCCCAAAAACTGTTTTTT
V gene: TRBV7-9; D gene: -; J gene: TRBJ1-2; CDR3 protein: CASSRPRGATSGYTF; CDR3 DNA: TGTGCCAGCAGCCGACCCCGGGGGGCGACTTCTGGCTACACCTTC
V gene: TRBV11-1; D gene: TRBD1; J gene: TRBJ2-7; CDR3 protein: CASRPGQVYEQYF; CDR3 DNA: TGTGCCAGTCGACCGGGACAGGTGTACGAGCAGTACTTC
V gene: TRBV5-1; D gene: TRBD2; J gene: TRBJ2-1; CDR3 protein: CASSLGLAGGYNEQFF; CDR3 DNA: TGCGCCAGCAGCTTGGGACTAGCGGGGGGATACAATGAGCAGTTCTTC
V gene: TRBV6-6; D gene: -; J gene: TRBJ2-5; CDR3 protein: CASSYGSGMVQYF; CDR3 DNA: TGTGCCAGCAGTTACGGCTCGGGGATGGTACAGTACTTC
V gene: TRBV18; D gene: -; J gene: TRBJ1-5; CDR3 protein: CASSPYQGYQPQHF; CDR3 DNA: TGTGCCAGCTCACCATACCAGGGCTATCAGCCCCAGCATTTT
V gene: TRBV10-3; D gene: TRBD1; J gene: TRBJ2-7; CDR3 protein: CAISFTGQGYEQYF; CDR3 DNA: TGTGCCATCAGCTTCACTGGACAGGGCTACGAGCAGTACTTC
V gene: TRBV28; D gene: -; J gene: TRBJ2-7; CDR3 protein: CASSLSSSIRSGEQYF; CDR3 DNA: TGTGCCAGCAGTTTATCCTCTAGCATCAGATCGGGGGAGCAGTACTTC
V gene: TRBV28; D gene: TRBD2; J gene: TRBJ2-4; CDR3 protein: CASSLAGGNIQYF; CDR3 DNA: TGTGCCAGCAGTTTAGCGGGAGGAAACATTCAGTACTTC
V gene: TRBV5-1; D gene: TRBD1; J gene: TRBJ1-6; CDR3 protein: CASSSGQSFSSLHF; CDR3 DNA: TGCGCCAGCAGCTCGGGACAGAGTTTCTCTTCCCTCCACTTT